The clone carrying this T cell receptor beta chain was seen just once. Its specificity is not known. Time point meaning: cycle 4 day 1 (C4D1), after less than 7 weeks of nivolumab. All trial patients relapsed after autologous stem cell transplantation. The sample belongs to a study of PD-1 blockade in classical Hodgkin lymphoma. Generated by immunoSEQ multiplex PCR, the TCRdb table keeps only in-frame clones and is missing some. The repertoire holds about 22,000 clones, 70% to 80% seen once, with 15% to 20% in the top ten. The CDR3 is 17 residues long. Germline CDR1 and CDR2: SEHNR and FQNEAQ (reference sequence). After removal of 3 bases from V and 2 bases from J, the junction contained 8 bases not matched to a gene. Study conclusions and caveats: With respect to the repertoire differences, their causes, possibly disease activity or prior therapy, remain undefined. Patients who responded completely had about the same baseline diversity as newly diagnosed patients.

The specimen was peripheral blood mononuclear cells (PBMCs), collected before the fourth cycle of nivolumab. This TCR was recovered from a human donor with classical Hodgkin lymphoma. The chain is built from TRBV7-9 and TRBJ1-1; TRBD1 agrees at 11 bases. The DNA for the CDR3 is TGTGCCAGCAGCTTTACTCCGGGACAGGGGGAAAACACTGAAGCTTTCTTT. This encodes CASSFTPGQGENTEAFF.